This TCR beta chain appears in the sequencing data of a study of T cell repertoires in cytomegalovirus infection. Study-wide background: Public TCR beta signatures were indicative of both CMV infection and a matching HLA type. General study results and limits: There were HLA-C-restricted CMV-specific TCR beta clonotypes dominating the ex vivo response. The cumulative frequency of public TCR beta families identified carriers of CMV plus the relevant HLA.

The CDR3 contains 17 residues. Germline V gives CDR1 SGHTA, CDR2 FQGNSA. V lost 3 bases to trimming and J lost 0 bases; unmatched junction nucleotides: 6. This clonotype has a handful of counts. Its cognate antigen is unknown. TCRdb re-called the reads through MiXCR, storing one row per CDR3 protein. The repertoire includes 150,000 to 200,000 distinct CDR3 sequences, roughly 19% of them detected once, and 2.9% sits in the top ten. The TCR was taken from a human donor in good health (CMV status not recorded). Some clones in this sample may be carry-over from other donors' samples. V is TRBV7-2 and J is TRBJ2-1, with TRBD2 identical over 9 bases. The sequencing input was PBMCs. CDR3 DNA sequence: TGTGCCAGCAGCTTGCGACTAGCGGTTTACTCCTACAATGAGCAGTTCTTC. Amino acid sequence: CASSLRLAVYSYNEQFF.